Each of the 11 T cell receptor beta chains below was sequenced from the same sample in a study of blood T cell repertoires in COVID-19. Generated by immunoSEQ multiplex PCR, the TCRdb table keeps only in-frame clones and is missing some. This sample has around 20,000 clones, with under 90% found just once. Sequencing used peripheral blood. These receptors were collected from a human donor in a cohort sampled during active COVID-19.

This clone appeared a few times. The chain carries TRBV28 and TRBJ2-1, with 7 nucleotides matching TRBD2. Trimming took 5 bases from V and 9 from J; bases not matched to a gene: 4. The CDR3 extends over 12 amino acids. Germline CDR1 MDHEN, CDR2 SYDVKM. Here the CDR3 DNA reads TGTGCCAGCAGTACGGGACTACTTGAGCAGTTCTTC. Its protein is CASSTGLLEQFF. Full variable domain (outside the CDR3, taken from reference TRBV28 and TRBJ2-1): DVKVTQSSRYLVKRTGEKVFLECVQDMDHENMFWYRQDPGLGLRLIYFSYDVKMKEKGDIPEGYSVSREKKERFSLILESASTNQTSMYLCASSTGLLEQFFGPGTRLTVL.

The chain joins TRBV10-1 to TRBJ2-1, with 7 bases identical to TRBD2. Per germline, CDR1 WNHNN and CDR2 SYGVQD (reference sequence). Trimming cost V 2 bases and J 0 bases; bases outside gene matches: 4. CDR3 length: 16 residues. This chain's CDR3 is CASSERGGSSYNEQFF. The CDR3 DNA sequence: TGCGCCAGCAGTGAGAGAGGCGGGAGCTCCTACAATGAGCAGTTCTTC.

The chain links TRBV12-5 to TRBJ2-7; TRBD2 agrees at 14 bases. The V gene end was trimmed by 1 base and the J gene end by 4 bases; junction bases not matched to a gene: 0. From germline, CDR1 is LGHNT and CDR2 FRNRAP. The CDR3 has 15 residues. CDR3: CASGLGLAGGYEQYF. The CDR3 bases are TGTGCTAGTGGTTTGGGACTAGCGGGAGGGTACGAGCAGTACTTC.

This clone was detected only once. The rearrangement links TRBV6-5 to TRBJ2-5, with D possibly being TRBD2 (5 bases). Germline assignment: CDR1 MNHEY and CDR2 SVGAGI. The CDR3 runs to 12 residues. V lost 6 bases and J lost 3, with 8 bases in between. CDR3 region: CASSHGEETQYF. The CDR3 region has the DNA TGTGCCAGCAGCCACGGGGAAGAGACCCAGTACTTC.

This chain links TRBV7-2 with TRBJ2-7; D is possibly TRBD2 (7 bases). The CDR3 totals 14 residues. Trimming removed 1 base from V and 3 bases from J, with 10 bases in between. CDR1 and CDR2 from the germline V gene are SGHTA and FQGNSA. CDR3 loop: CASSLEGGYYEQYF. The CDR3 bases are TGTGCCAGCAGCTTAGAGGGGGGGTACTACGAGCAGTACTTC. The full variable domain, in which reference TRBV7-2 and TRBJ2-7 provide the parts outside the CDR3, is GAGVSQSPSNKVTEKGKDVELRCDPISGHTALYWYRQSLGQGLEFLIYFQGNSAPDKSGLPSDRFSAERTGGSVSTLTIQRTQQEDSAVYLCASSLEGGYYEQYFGPGTRLTVT.

This clone was found once. The genes are TRBV15 and TRBJ2-1; TRBD2 matches at 7 bases. Germline CDR1 LNHNV, CDR2 YYDKDF (reference sequence). J gave up 3 bases and V 0 bases, and 5 bases lay outside the gene matches. This CDR3 has 16 residues. CDR3: CATSRDLSSGYNEQFF. The CDR3 DNA is TGTGCCACCAGCAGAGATCTATCTAGCGGCTACAATGAGCAGTTCTTC.

Worth noting for this clone: One end of the junction fails to match germline, which may point to a read error. Other DNA sequences of this sample code for an identical CDR3. The chain links TRBV15 to TRBJ2-1; perhaps TRBD2 as D (5 bases). This CDR3 is 14 amino acids long. The germline V gene has CDR1 LNHNV and CDR2 YYDKDF (reference sequence). CDR3 sequence (DNA): TGTGCTACCAGCAGAGATGGGGAGTTAGCTGAGCAGTTCTTC. This encodes CATSRDGELAEQFF.

The CDR3 here is CASSLESGPSYEQYF. The DNA of the CDR3 is TGTGCCAGCAGCTTAGAGAGCGGCCCCTCCTACGAGCAGTACTTC. The gene calls are TRBV7-7 and TRBJ2-7; D possibly corresponds to TRBD2 (5 bases). Germline lookup yields CDR1 SSHAT and CDR2 FNYEAQ (reference sequence). Trimming removed 1 base from V and 0 bases from J, with 10 bases in between. The CDR3 runs 15 residues.

The chain couples TRBV5-4 to TRBJ2-5, with D perhaps matching TRBD1 (6 bases). This CDR3 region has 14 residues. CDR1 SGHNT and CDR2 YYREEE come from the germline V gene (reference sequence). V was shortened by 6 bases and J by 2 bases, with 14 bases between the two germline ends. CDR3 loop: CASTTRTGQETQYF. CDR3 in DNA: TGTGCCAGCACCACTCGAACAGGGCAAGAGACCCAGTACTTC.

The CDR3 DNA sequence: TGTGCCACCAGCAACGGGGGAACAGATACGCAGTATTTT. This sequence encodes CATSNGGTDTQYF. The chain uses TRBV15 and TRBJ2-3, with D possibly being TRBD2 (6 bases). Germline CDR1 LNHNV, CDR2 YYDKDF (reference sequence). This CDR3 is built from 13 residues. Trimming removed 4 bases at V and 3 bases at J, with 8 bases between.

This rearrangement joins TRBV7-8 to TRBJ2-4; 8 nucleotides align to TRBD1. CDR1 is SGHVS, CDR2 FQNEAQ, per germline. The CDR3 loop spans 15 amino acids. V shed 0 bases, J shed 5 bases, and the junction held 3 bases outside the gene matches. CDR3 coding DNA: TGTGCCAGCAGCTTAGCGGGACAGGTCCAAAACATTCAGTACTTC. Translated: CASSLAGQVQNIQYF.